Listed below are T cell receptor beta chains from one sample, sequenced in a study of CD8+CD57+ T cells in acquired aplastic anemia. TCRdb reprocessed the reads via MiXCR and lists one record per CDR3 protein. The sample shows around 180,000 distinct CDR3 sequences, about 60% of them seen only once. Sample: sorted CD4+, CD8+, or CD8+CD57+ T cells (not recorded which) from PBMCs. The origin of the receptors is a human donor in good health. CDR3s include the opening cysteine and the closing phenylalanine or tryptophan. Fields, in order: V gene, J gene, D gene, clone size, CDR3 DNA, CDR3 protein. D genes are given only for firm matches. Rows give clone size only sometimes, using once, few, many, or a class for an expanded clone.

V: TRBV5-1; J: TRBJ2-3; D: .; size: .; DNA: TGCGCCAGCAGCTCCAACAGGGCTAGCACAGATACGCAGTATTTT; CDR3: CASSSNRASTDTQYF
V: TRBV5-1; J: TRBJ2-6; D: .; size: .; DNA: TGCGCCAGCAGCTTGCTGACAGGTATATCTGGGGCCAACGTCCTGACTTTC; CDR3: CASSLLTGISGANVLTF
V: TRBV19; J: TRBJ2-5; D: TRBD2; size: .; DNA: TGTGCCAGTAGTATCAATTCATGGGCTAGCGGGAGTGAAGAGACCCAGTACTTC; CDR3: CASSINSWASGSEETQYF
V: TRBV19; J: TRBJ2-7; D: TRBD1; size: once; DNA: TGTGCCAGTAGTCCCTGGGGACAGGGTCCCTACGAGCAGTACTTC; CDR3: CASSPWGQGPYEQYF
V: TRBV19; J: TRBJ1-1; D: .; size: many; DNA: TGTGCCAGTAGTTGGGGCAGGGGATTGAACACTGAAGCTTTCTTT; CDR3: CASSWGRGLNTEAFF
V: TRBV7-9; J: TRBJ1-2; D: .; size: once; DNA: TGTGCCAGCAGCTTAGCGGGGGTCGATGGCTACACCTTC; CDR3: CASSLAGVDGYTF
V: TRBV15; J: TRBJ1-1; D: .; size: .; DNA: TGTGCCACCAGCAGAGATGGGTGGACGGACACTGAAGCTTTCTTT; CDR3: CATSRDGWTDTEAFF
V: TRBV20-1; J: TRBJ1-2; D: TRBD1; size: once; DNA: TGCAGTGCCCCACAGGGGCCTACATACTATGGCTACACCTTC; CDR3: CSAPQGPTYYGYTF
V: TRBV12-3/TRBV12-4; J: TRBJ2-5; D: .; size: .; DNA: TGTGCCAGCAGCGTCGGTTGGGAGACCCAGTACTTC; CDR3: CASSVGWETQYF
V: TRBV20-1; J: TRBJ2-7; D: .; size: .; DNA: TGCAGTGCTTTCAGGGATTCCGGGCAGTACTTC; CDR3: CSAFRDSGQYF
V: TRBV5-1; J: TRBJ2-3; D: TRBD1; size: many; DNA: TGCGCCAGCAGCTTGGAACAGGGGGCCGCAGATACGCAGTATTTT; CDR3: CASSLEQGAADTQYF
V: TRBV12-3/TRBV12-4; J: TRBJ2-3; D: TRBD2; size: few; DNA: TGTGCCAGCAGTCCCGGGACTAGCTTTCCGGATACGCAGTATTTT; CDR3: CASSPGTSFPDTQYF
V: TRBV6-6; J: TRBJ1-3; D: .; size: many; DNA: TGTGCCAGCAGACAACAGGGAAATGGAAACACCATATATTTT; CDR3: CASRQQGNGNTIYF
V: TRBV4-1; J: TRBJ2-7; D: .; size: many; DNA: TGCGCCAGCAGCCAAGAACCAGGTCGAGGCTACGAGCAGTACTTC; CDR3: CASSQEPGRGYEQYF
V: TRBV7-9; J: TRBJ1-3; D: .; size: many; DNA: TGTGCCAGCAGCTCGCTGGGGGGAAACACCATATATTTT; CDR3: CASSSLGGNTIYF
V: TRBV5-6; J: TRBJ2-7; D: .; size: many; DNA: TGTGCCAGCAGCTTGGTGCAGGGCGCAACTAACGAGCAGTACTTC; CDR3: CASSLVQGATNEQYF
V: TRBV9; J: TRBJ2-7; D: .; size: .; DNA: TGTGCCAGCAGCGCGTTGGGCAGCGGGTCCTACGAGCAGTACTTC; CDR3: CASSALGSGSYEQYF
V: TRBV24-1; J: TRBJ2-5; D: .; size: once; DNA: TGTGCCACCAGTGACGCCCGGGGGCAAGAGACCCAGTACTTC; CDR3: CATSDARGQETQYF
V: TRBV5-1; J: TRBJ2-3; D: TRBD2; size: .; DNA: TGCGCCAGCAGCTTGGCCTTTAGCGGGATCACAGATACGCAGTATTTT; CDR3: CASSLAFSGITDTQYF
V: TRBV4-3; J: TRBJ2-5; D: TRBD2; size: many; DNA: TGCGCCAGCAGCCAGGAGCGGGAGGGGTACGAGACCCAGTACTTC; CDR3: CASSQEREGYETQYF
V: TRBV6-5; J: TRBJ2-1; D: .; size: .; DNA: TGTGCCAGCACCCGACAGAGCTCCTACAATAAGCAGTTCTTC; CDR3: CASTRQSSYNKQFF
V: TRBV7-2; J: TRBJ1-1; D: .; size: few; DNA: TGTGCCAGCAGCTTGACCAAAGCTTTCTTT; CDR3: CASSLTKAFF
V: TRBV20-1; J: TRBJ2-7; D: .; size: .; DNA: TGCAGTGCTAGAGACCAGGGAGGTCTTAACGAGCAGTACTTC; CDR3: CSARDQGGLNEQYF
V: TRBV2; J: TRBJ2-2; D: TRBD2; size: .; DNA: TGTGCCAGCAGACCCGGGACAATACTAGCGGGGGGGCTGTTTTTT; CDR3: CASRPGTILAGGLFF
V: TRBV2; J: TRBJ2-7; D: TRBD2; size: .; DNA: TGTGCCAGCAGTGGCCCGGGGGGGGCAGGTTACGAGCAGTACTTC; CDR3: CASSGPGGAGYEQYF
V: TRBV7-2; J: TRBJ2-2; D: .; size: .; DNA: TGTGCCAGCAGCCCACCGCTCGGCGGGGAGCTGTTTTTT; CDR3: CASSPPLGGELFF
V: TRBV7-9; J: TRBJ2-1; D: .; size: .; DNA: TGTGCCAGCAGGGGAGAGCTCACAGGGACCAATGAGCAGTTCTTC; CDR3: CASRGELTGTNEQFF
V: TRBV7-9; J: TRBJ2-5; D: TRBD2; size: .; DNA: TGTGCCAGCAGCCCAGGGACTAGCGGGTATATCGAGACCCAGTACTTC; CDR3: CASSPGTSGYIETQYF
V: TRBV7-9; J: TRBJ2-5; D: TRBD1; size: many; DNA: TGTGCCAGCAGCTTAGGGACAGGGGACCCTCTAGAGACCCAGTACTTC; CDR3: CASSLGTGDPLETQYF
V: TRBV28; J: TRBJ1-2; D: TRBD1; size: .; DNA: TGTGCCAGCAGTTTATCGGAGGGAGGGGGCGTGGGCTACACCTTC; CDR3: CASSLSEGGGVGYTF
V: TRBV9; J: TRBJ2-7; D: TRBD2; size: .; DNA: TGTGCCAGCAGCGTAGATAGCGGGGGCCCACGGGAGCAGTACTTC; CDR3: CASSVDSGGPREQYF
V: TRBV5-1; J: TRBJ1-1; D: .; size: .; DNA: TGCGCCAGCAGCAATCAGGGGCACGCGGGAACTGAAGCTTTCTTT; CDR3: CASSNQGHAGTEAFF
V: TRBV5-6; J: TRBJ2-5; D: .; size: once; DNA: TGTGCCAGCAGCTCGACCAACCAAGAGACCCAGTACTTC; CDR3: CASSSTNQETQYF
V: TRBV15; J: TRBJ1-6; D: .; size: .; DNA: TGTGCCACCAGCAGTACAGGGAATAATTCACCCCTCCACTTT; CDR3: CATSSTGNNSPLHF
V: TRBV20-1; J: TRBJ2-3; D: .; size: once; DNA: TGCAGTGCTAGAGGACCTAGCGGCACAGATACGCAGTATTTT; CDR3: CSARGPSGTDTQYF
V: TRBV14; J: TRBJ1-1; D: .; size: many; DNA: TGTGCCAGCGGGCTTGGGGGGGGCACTGAAGCTTTCTTT; CDR3: CASGLGGGTEAFF
V: TRBV20-1; J: TRBJ2-5; D: .; size: .; DNA: TGCAGTGCTAGTTACGGCTCCGAAGGAGAGACCCAGTACTTC; CDR3: CSASYGSEGETQYF
V: TRBV4-2; J: TRBJ1-3; D: .; size: many; DNA: TGTGCCAGCAGCCAAGATGGGGGTTTAGGTGGAAACACCATATATTTT; CDR3: CASSQDGGLGGNTIYF
V: TRBV20-1; J: TRBJ1-1; D: .; size: .; DNA: TGCAGTGCTAGACACTTCACTGAAGCTTTCTTT; CDR3: CSARHFTEAFF
V: TRBV7-8; J: TRBJ1-5; D: .; size: .; DNA: TGTGCCAGCACCCGAGGCACAGGGCAAAGCAATCAGCCCCAGCATTTT; CDR3: CASTRGTGQSNQPQHF
V: TRBV20-1; J: TRBJ2-1; D: TRBD1; size: many; DNA: TGCAGTGCCCAAGGACAGGGAATGGGTAATGAGCAGTTCTTC; CDR3: CSAQGQGMGNEQFF
V: TRBV24-1; J: TRBJ2-1; D: .; size: .; DNA: TGTGCCACCAGGGACAGGAGGGTTCGCGATGAGCAGTTCTTC; CDR3: CATRDRRVRDEQFF
V: TRBV24-1; J: TRBJ1-5; D: .; size: .; DNA: TGTGCCACCAGTGATCCGCAGCGGCAGCATTTT; CDR3: CATSDPQRQHF
V: TRBV24-1; J: TRBJ1-5; D: .; size: .; DNA: TGTGCCACCAGCGCGGGAGGTCGGAGCAATCAGCCCCAGCATTTT; CDR3: CATSAGGRSNQPQHF
V: TRBV4-1; J: TRBJ2-7; D: TRBD2; size: .; DNA: TGCGCCAGCAGCCATGCTTCCGGGACTATCTCCTACGAGCAGTACTTC; CDR3: CASSHASGTISYEQYF
V: TRBV25-1; J: TRBJ2-7; D: TRBD2; size: .; DNA: TGTGCCAGCAGTGAATACAGGGTGCGGGGGTCGGCGAACTACGAGCAGTACTTC; CDR3: CASSEYRVRGSANYEQYF
V: TRBV29-1; J: TRBJ2-3; D: .; size: few; DNA: TGCAGCGTTGGACTTACCGCTTACACAGATACGCAGTATTTT; CDR3: CSVGLTAYTDTQYF
V: TRBV11-2; J: TRBJ2-7; D: TRBD2; size: many; DNA: TGTGCCAGCAGCATTAGCGGGAGGTCCCACTACGAGCAGTACTTC; CDR3: CASSISGRSHYEQYF
V: TRBV20-1; J: TRBJ2-7; D: .; size: .; DNA: TGCAGTGCCCGAAGCCCGGGGACCTACGAGCAGTACTTC; CDR3: CSARSPGTYEQYF
V: TRBV9; J: TRBJ1-2; D: .; size: .; DNA: TGTGCCAGCAGCGTAGGTGGGGGGCCTAGCTATGGCTACACCTTC; CDR3: CASSVGGGPSYGYTF
V: TRBV12-5; J: TRBJ2-4; D: .; size: .; DNA: TGTGCTGGTGGCCCCCGCCCGGCCAAAAACATTCAGTACTTC; CDR3: CAGGPRPAKNIQYF
V: TRBV9; J: TRBJ2-3; D: .; size: many; DNA: TGTGCCAGCAGCCTGGCCTCCAGGGGGGTTAAGAATTTT; CDR3: CASSLASRGVKNF
V: TRBV9; J: TRBJ2-7; D: .; size: .; DNA: TGTGCCAGCAGCGCCCAACAGGAAACTCCCTACGAGCAGTACTTC; CDR3: CASSAQQETPYEQYF